The text below deals with one T cell receptor (beta chain). J lost 3 bases, V lost 2 bases, and 5 bases had no gene match. The CDR3 totals 15 residues. From germline, CDR1 is GTSNPN and CDR2 SVGIG (reference sequence). These data come from a study of blood T cell repertoires in COVID-19. Study summary: Material from acute and convalescent COVID-19 was sourced from the United States, Italy and Spain. From T cells, B-cell-depleted T cells, or PBMCs came the material, which was cDNA or gDNA.

Authors' analysis steps: It was from reference gene primer amplification that nucleated cell counts were estimated. Generated by immunoSEQ multiplex PCR, the TCRdb table keeps only in-frame clones and is missing some. V and J calls and clone size are those listed in that table; D and trimming were worked out from the DNA. Of 64,000 or so clones listed, less than 80% are singletons. Sequences were obtained from peripheral blood. The receptor was derived from a human donor in a cohort sampled during active COVID-19. The V and J genes are TRBV30 and TRBJ2-3; 10 positions agree with TRBD2. The DNA for the CDR3 is TGTGCCTGGAGTCGGCTAGCGGGAGCAACAGATACGCAGTATTTT. It codes for CAWSRLAGATDTQYF.